The 23 T cell receptor beta chains in this list originate from one sample, sequenced in a study of cytomegalovirus exposure and HLA in healthy donors. The PCR used 60 Vbeta and 13 Jbeta primers. Clones were read by immunoSEQ multiplex PCR, and TCRdb kept only the in-frame ones, dropping some. This sample has about 190,000 clones, with roughly 78% found just once. The specimen sequenced was PBMCs. The origin of the receptors is a boy younger than 18 in good health and CMV-seronegative.

CDR3 DNA sequence: TGTGCCAGCAGCTTAAGGGCCCGTGACACTGAAGCTTTCTTT. It specifies CASSLRARDTEAFF. The chain has TRBV7-3 and TRBJ1-1; no reliable D call. This CDR3 is built from 14 residues. The germline V gene has CDR1 SGHTA and CDR2 FQGTGA. V gave up 1 base and J gave up 3 bases, with 9 bases separating them.

The J gene is TRBJ2-3, the V gene TRBV4-3; D possibly corresponds to TRBD1 (6 bases). The CDR3 consists of 19 residues. The V and J ends lost 0 bases and 5 bases respectively, with 24 bases between them. Per germline, CDR1 LGHNA and CDR2 YSLEER. The CDR3 nucleotides read TGCGCCAGCAGCCAAGATTTGCAGGGGAATGAGGGCACAAAAGATACGCAGTATTTT. Residues: CASSQDLQGNEGTKDTQYF.

CDR3 sequence reads: CAISESMDNTDTQYF. DNA for the CDR3: TGTGCCATCAGTGAGTCGATGGACAACACAGATACGCAGTATTTT. The rearrangement joins TRBV10-3 to TRBJ2-3; perhaps TRBD1 as D (5 bases). The ends were cut back, 0 bases at V and 2 bases at J, with 9 bases in the middle. The CDR3 length is 15 residues. Germline lookup yields CDR1 ENHRY and CDR2 SYGVKD.

The chain combines TRBV5-4 with TRBJ2-3; 8 bases fit TRBD2. The junction had 0 bases not matched to a gene; V was cut back by 2 bases and J by 1 base. The CDR3 loop spans 14 amino acids. From germline, CDR1 is SGHNT and CDR2 YYREEE (reference sequence). The CDR3 DNA follows: TGTGCCAGCAGCTTAGCGGGGGGCACAGATACGCAGTATTTT. Translated, it gives CASSLAGGTDTQYF.

V usage is TRBV9 and J usage is TRBJ2-3, with D maybe TRBD2 (8 bases). V was pared by 0 bases and J by 1 base, with 21 bases between. Germline lookup yields CDR1 SGDLS and CDR2 YYNGEE. The CDR3 has 19 amino acids. CDR3 nucleotide sequence: TGTGCCAGCAGCGTAGAGACAGGGACTAGATATTCGGGCACAGATACGCAGTATTTT. It yields the protein CASSVETGTRYSGTDTQYF.

With regard to this clone: Sequence at one end of the junction differs from germline and may be a read error. The genes are TRBV7-9 and TRBJ1-2; no clear D gene. CDR3 length: 10 residues. From germline, CDR1 is SEHNR and CDR2 FQNEAQ (reference sequence). The CDR3 here is CSSRPLGYTF. The CDR3 DNA is TGTTCCAGCAGGCCCCTAGGCTACACCTTC.

The J gene is TRBJ2-1, the V gene TRBV6-4, with TRBD2 matching 10 bases. Germline lookup yields CDR1 MRHNA and CDR2 SNTAGT. V was pared by 0 bases and J by 4 bases, with 0 bases of the junction left unmatched. The CDR3 spans 15 residues. DNA for the CDR3: TGTGCCAGCAGTGACTCGACTAGCGGGTACAATGAGCAGTTCTTC. Protein product: CASSDSTSGYNEQFF.

The rearrangement uses TRBV6-1 and TRBJ1-2; D call uncertain. From germline, CDR1 is MNHNS and CDR2 SASEGT. The CDR3 contains 12 residues. V lost 6 bases and J 5 bases, leaving 10 bases between the germline ends. CDR3 in amino acids: CASRDGLYGYTF. CDR3 bases: TGTGCCAGCAGAGACGGGTTATATGGCTACACCTTC.

The gene calls are TRBV9 and TRBJ2-1, with TRBD2 identical over 7 bases. The CDR3 extends over 17 amino acids. Unmatched junction bases numbered 14, after V lost 5 bases and J lost 3 bases. CDR1 is SGDLS, CDR2 YYNGEE, per germline. The CDR3 here is CASRAGGGPTLYNEQFF. The CDR3 bases are TGTGCCAGCAGAGCGGGCGGGGGACCCACCCTCTACAATGAGCAGTTCTTC.

The chain has TRBV5-5 and TRBJ1-1; D is unclear. This CDR3 contains 13 residues. V dropped 0 bases and J dropped 1 base, with 4 bases sitting between them. CDR1 and CDR2 from the germline V gene are SGHKS and YYEKEE (reference sequence). CDR3 region: CASSLAKNTEAFF. The CDR3 DNA reads TGTGCCAGCAGCTTGGCTAAGAACACTGAAGCTTTCTTT.

V and J are TRBV7-9 and TRBJ2-6; 8 bases match TRBD1. This CDR3 is 19 amino acids long. The germline V gene has CDR1 SEHNR and CDR2 FQNEAQ (reference sequence). V lost 5 bases and J lost 0; bases outside the gene matches: 12. CDR3 loop: CASSPTPGTGISGANVLTF. As DNA, the CDR3 is TGTGCCAGCAGCCCCACCCCCGGGACAGGCATCTCTGGGGCCAACGTCCTGACTTTC. Looking up the rest from reference TRBV7-9 and TRBJ2-6 gives the full variable domain: DTGVSQNPRHKITKRGQNVTFRCDPISEHNRLYWYRQTLGQGPEFLTYFQNEAQLEKSRLLSDRFSAERPKGSFSTLEIQRTEQGDSAMYLCASSPTPGTGISGANVLTFGAGSRLTVL.

The chain is built from TRBV6-5 and TRBJ1-1; D is unclear. Per germline, CDR1 MNHEY and CDR2 SVGAGI. The CDR3 loop spans 13 amino acids. Trimming shortened V by 7 bases and J by 5 bases, and 14 bases separated the two germline ends. The CDR3 DNA follows: TGTGCCAGCAATCGGGGAGATTATACTGAAGCTTTCTTT. Translated, it gives CASNRGDYTEAFF.

This clone was seen only a few times. The chain is built from TRBV4-3 and TRBJ2-7; weak D call: TRBD2 (5 bases). This CDR3 region has 14 residues. The V end lost 1 base, the J end lost 5 bases, and 12 bases lay between the germline ends. Germline CDR1 LGHNA, CDR2 YSLEER. CDR3 region: CASSQGLTRHEQYF. The CDR3 coding sequence is TGCGCCAGCAGCCAAGGCCTTACTAGGCACGAGCAGTACTTC.

The chain joins TRBV4-2 to TRBJ1-1, with unresolved D. CDR3 length: 14 residues. The V gene lost 0 bases and the J gene lost 11 bases, with 16 bases spanning the gap. CDR1 and CDR2 from the germline V gene are LGHNA and YNFKEQ. CDR3 in amino acids: CASSQEKTPTAAFF. The CDR3 nucleotides are TGTGCCAGCAGCCAAGAGAAGACACCCACCGCTGCTTTCTTT.

The CDR3 DNA sequence: TGCGCCAGCAGCTTGGGGACGCCGGGACAGGGGCCCGATTGGGAGACCCAGTACTTC. Amino acid sequence: CASSLGTPGQGPDWETQYF. V and J are TRBV5-1 and TRBJ2-5; 10 positions agree with TRBD1. CDR1 and CDR2 from the germline V gene are SGHRS and YFSETQ. Germline trimming cut 0 bases from V and 5 bases from J; bases unmatched to any gene: 16. This CDR3 contains 19 residues.

The V call is TRBV28, the J call TRBJ2-7; 10 nucleotides line up with TRBD1. The CDR3 consists of 15 residues. Per germline, CDR1 MDHEN and CDR2 SYDVKM. The J segment lost 5 bases and the V segment lost 3 bases, leaving 7 bases of the junction unmatched. Written as DNA, the CDR3 is TGTGCCAGCAGTTTTACCGGGACAGGGGTCGACGAGCAGTACTTC. Its translation is CASSFTGTGVDEQYF.

Only a few counts were recorded for this clone. V usage is TRBV5-4 and J usage is TRBJ1-4; 11 nucleotides agree with TRBD1. The germline CDR1 and CDR2 sequences are SGHNT and YYREEE (reference sequence). V was pared by 0 bases and J by 7 bases, with 2 bases of the junction left unmatched. This CDR3 is built from 15 residues. Here the CDR3 reads CASSLGGQGGEKLFF. The DNA of the CDR3 is TGTGCCAGCAGCTTGGGGGGACAGGGGGGTGAAAAACTGTTTTTT.

The rearrangement links TRBV7-9 to TRBJ1-5; D gene ambiguous. This CDR3 is built from 14 residues. The ends were cut back, 4 bases at V and 6 bases at J, with 13 bases in the middle. Germline V CDR1 and CDR2: SEHNR, FQNEAQ (reference sequence). CDR3 loop: CASSSAVSGQPQHF. DNA of the CDR3: TGTGCCAGCAGCTCGGCGGTCAGTGGTCAGCCCCAGCATTTT. The entire variable domain, with the rest obtained from reference TRBV7-9 and TRBJ1-5, is as follows: DTGVSQNPRHKITKRGQNVTFRCDPISEHNRLYWYRQTLGQGPEFLTYFQNEAQLEKSRLLSDRFSAERPKGSFSTLEIQRTEQGDSAMYLCASSSAVSGQPQHFGDGTRLSIL.

This chain connects TRBV10-3 to TRBJ1-2; no clear D gene. The V end was cut by 4 bases, the J end by 4 bases, with 16 bases between. The CDR3 covers 15 residues. CDR1 and CDR2 (germline): ENHRY, SYGVKD. The CDR3 reads CAISAGSQTFYGYTF. The CDR3 DNA is TGTGCCATCAGTGCCGGTTCACAGACCTTCTATGGCTACACCTTC.

A few counts support this clone. This rearrangement joins TRBV21-1 to TRBJ1-5. TRBV21-1 is given as a pseudogene. The CDR3 consists of 16 residues. The CDR3 here is CASSKSGVPSNQPQHF. The CDR3 DNA is TGTGCCAGCAGCAAATCGGGGGTCCCCAGCAATCAGCCCCAGCATTTT.

This clone came up once. This chain joins TRBV5-1 and TRBJ1-2, with 9 positions matching TRBD1. Looked up from germline, CDR1 is SGHRS and CDR2 is YFSETQ. V gave up 0 bases and J gave up 8 bases; unmatched junction bases: 11. The length of the CDR3 is 16 residues. The CDR3 spells CASSLDITGTGSGYTF. In nucleotides, the CDR3 is TGCGCCAGCAGCTTGGACATAACCGGGACAGGGTCGGGCTACACCTTC.

The gene calls are TRBV30 and TRBJ2-6; tentative D call: TRBD1 (5 bases). The CDR3 extends over 15 amino acids. Germline values: CDR1 GTSNPN, CDR2 SVGIG (reference sequence). V shed 5 bases and J shed 1 base, with 12 bases lying between them. CDR3 sequence reads: CAWDSPFSGANVLTF. The CDR3 region has the DNA TGTGCCTGGGACAGTCCGTTTTCTGGGGCCAACGTCCTGACTTTC.

This chain uses TRBV30 with TRBJ1-5; D possibly corresponds to TRBD1 (5 bases). The CDR3 extends over 18 amino acids. Germline V gives CDR1 GTSNPN, CDR2 SVGIG (reference sequence). V lost 3 bases, J lost 7 bases, and 28 bases lay in between. This chain's CDR3 is CAWSVGGGKRVRAQPQHF. CDR3 DNA sequence: TGTGCCTGGAGCGTCGGGGGTGGGAAAAGGGTCAGAGCGCAGCCCCAGCATTTT. The full variable domain, rest sourced from reference TRBV30 and TRBJ1-5, is SQTIHQWPATLVQPVGSPLSLECTVEGTSNPNLYWYRQAAGRGLQLLFYSVGIGQISSEVPQNLSASRPQDRQFILSSKKLLLSDSGFYLCAWSVGGGKRVRAQPQHFGDGTRLSIL.